These 12 T cell receptor beta chains originate from one sample sequenced in a study of a mutant IDH1 vaccine in newly diagnosed glioma. Time point in this sample: week 5, during vaccination. Each vaccine dose was 300 ug of mutant IDH1 20-mer peptide, with topical imiquimod. Profiling relied on immunoSEQ multiplex PCR, and the TCRdb table lists in-frame clones only, not all of them. The sample carries 39,000 or so clones, approximately 80% recorded once. Their antigens are not known. The sample here was PBMCs, taken from a glioma patient whose treatment included an IDH1 peptide vaccine. These receptors were obtained from a man aged 40-50 years with glioma.

The chain combines TRBV5-4 with TRBJ2-2, with 12 positions matching TRBD2. Germline V gene sequence: CDR1 SGHNT, CDR2 YYREEE (reference sequence). There are 17 residues in the CDR3. After removal of 2 bases from V and 2 bases from J, the junction contained 4 bases not matched to a gene. CDR3 loop: CASSLRGLAGNTGELFF. DNA of the CDR3: TGTGCCAGCAGCTTAAGGGGACTAGCGGGTAACACCGGGGAGCTGTTTTTT. The variable domain in full, completed from reference TRBV5-4 and TRBJ2-2, reads ETGVTQSPTHLIKTRGQQVTLRCSSQSGHNTVSWYQQALGQGPQFIFQYYREEENGRGNFPPRFSGLQFPNYSSELNVNALELDDSALYLCASSLRGLAGNTGELFFGEGSRLTVL.

The V gene is TRBV27, the J gene TRBJ1-5, with D possibly TRBD1 on 5 matching bases. V was cut by 6 bases and J by 5 bases, with 17 bases left in between. The CDR3 extends over 15 amino acids. CDR1 and CDR2 (germline): MNHEY, SMNVEV (reference sequence). The CDR3 DNA follows: TGTGCCAGCAGACCGTCCCGGGACGGAGATCAGCCCCAGCATTTT. Amino acid sequence: CASRPSRDGDQPQHF.

The CDR3 DNA is TGTGCCAGCACCTTAGCGGGGGCAACGGATGAGCAGTTCTTC. Amino acids: CASTLAGATDEQFF. The chain combines TRBV2 with TRBJ2-1; 9 bases agree with TRBD2. Germline CDR1 is SNHLY and CDR2 is FYNNEI. The CDR3 loop spans 14 amino acids. The J segment lost 8 bases and the V segment lost 7 bases, leaving 9 bases of the junction unmatched.

The chain is built from TRBV6-5 and TRBJ2-7, with D possibly matching TRBD1 (5 bases). The CDR3 sequence is 14 residues long. Germline assignment: CDR1 MNHEY and CDR2 SVGAGI. Trimming stripped 0 bases from V and 6 bases from J, with 12 bases between. The CDR3 protein is CASSYSILGVEQYF. In DNA form, the CDR3 reads TGTGCCAGCAGTTACTCGATATTAGGGGTCGAGCAGTACTTC.

The rearrangement uses TRBV5-1 and TRBJ2-3; TRBD2 matches at 10 bases. Trimming removed 2 bases from V and 3 bases from J; junction bases left unmatched: 6. This CDR3 comprises 16 residues. Germline CDR1 and CDR2: SGHRS and YFSETQ. CDR3 nucleotide sequence: TGCGCCAGCAGCTTTTCCAGCGGGGGGGGGACAGATACGCAGTATTTT. This translates into CASSFSSGGGTDTQYF.

This clone was recorded once. V is TRBV19 and J is TRBJ1-5; D is perhaps TRBD1 (5 bases). The CDR3 is 13 amino acids. From germline, CDR1 is LNHDA and CDR2 SQIVND (reference sequence). Trimming left V 9 bases short and J 8 bases short, with 17 bases between. The CDR3 protein is CASSRRVWEPQHF. The CDR3 region has the DNA TGTGCCAGCAGCCGCAGGGTTTGGGAGCCCCAGCATTTT.

J is TRBJ2-7 and V is TRBV11-2, with 10 bases aligning to TRBD2. Trimming cost V 0 bases and J 3 bases; bases outside gene matches: 2. In germline, CDR1 is SGHAT, CDR2 FQNNGV. The CDR3 spans 15 residues. CDR3 in DNA: TGTGCCAGCAGCTTAGAGGCTAGCGGGGGCTACGAGCAGTACTTC. It is translated as CASSLEASGGYEQYF.

The V call is TRBV5-5, the J call TRBJ2-3; D may be TRBD1 (5 bases). Germline CDR1 and CDR2: SGHKS and YYEKEE (reference sequence). The CDR3 is made up of 13 amino acids. Trimming left V 4 bases short and J 3 bases short, with 9 bases between. The CDR3 is CASSPRQTDTQYF. The CDR3 DNA sequence: TGTGCCAGCAGCCCGAGACAGACAGATACGCAGTATTTT.

This chain links TRBV2 with TRBJ2-2; the D gene could be TRBD1 or TRBD2 (5 bases each). Germline CDR1 SNHLY, CDR2 FYNNEI. Trimming cost V 6 bases and J 9 bases, with 5 bases left between them. This CDR3 contains 10 residues. CDR3 sequence reads: CASRGRELFF. CDR3 DNA sequence: TGTGCCAGCAGGGGACGGGAGCTGTTTTTT.

This chain links TRBV30 with TRBJ1-5; 10 bases are a match to TRBD1. CDR1 is GTSNPN and CDR2 is SVGIG in the germline V gene (reference sequence). J was trimmed by 0 bases and V by 3 bases; bases with no gene match: 5. This CDR3 region has 16 residues. The CDR3 DNA reads as TGTGCCTGGAGCGTCGGGACAGGGGTTAGCAATCAGCCCCAGCATTTT. Its protein product is CAWSVGTGVSNQPQHF.

V gene TRBV4-1 combines with J gene TRBJ2-3; weak D call: TRBD2 (6 bases). Trimming left V 1 base short and J 5 bases short, with 16 bases between. CDR3 length: 16 residues. Germline CDR1 MGHRA, CDR2 YSYEKL. CDR3 coding DNA: TGCGCCAGCAGCCAAGGGTGGGGAAGGGAGGTAGATACGCAGTATTTT. Residues: CASSQGWGREVDTQYF.

This clone came up once. The V and J genes are TRBV6-5 and TRBJ1-5; D not resolved. The ends were cut back, 2 bases at V and 3 bases at J, with 5 bases in the middle. CDR3 size: 13 residues. The V gene's germline CDR1 is MNHEY and CDR2 SVGAGI. The CDR3 reads CASSYGVNQPQHF. In DNA, the CDR3 is TGTGCCAGCAGTTACGGGGTCAATCAGCCCCAGCATTTT.